This T cell receptor (beta chain) was recorded in a study of blood T cell repertoires in COVID-19. About the research overall: Italy, Spain and the United States were the sources of the convalescent and acute COVID-19 samples. In each case, the material was cDNA or gDNA derived from T cells, B-cell-depleted T cells, or PBMCs.

The CDR3 loop spans 17 amino acids. The junction had 8 bases not matched to a gene; V was cut back by 3 bases and J by 0 bases. Germline V gene data show CDR1 as LGHNA and CDR2 as YNFKEQ. Method: immunoSEQ multiplex PCR; TCRdb's copy keeps in-frame clones and lacks some. The sample lists 35,000 to 40,000 clones; nearly 90% were seen once. In Seattle, patients joined the study during active infection and were tracked longitudinally. Material for sequencing was peripheral blood. The receptor was isolated from a man in his fifties or sixties with COVID-19, enrolled during active disease. V usage is TRBV4-2 and J usage is TRBJ2-1, with TRBD1 identical over 7 bases. The CDR3 DNA reads as TGTGCCAGCAGCCAGAGAAAGACAGGGCTCTCCTACAATGAGCAGTTCTTC. This encodes CASSQRKTGLSYNEQFF.